Following are 10 T cell receptor beta chains from one sample sequenced in a study of T cell responses to AZD1222 COVID-19 vaccine. Some clones are missing from TCRdb's copy, which holds only in-frame ones; the method was immunoSEQ multiplex PCR. The sample contains some 81,000 clones, just over 90% of which appear only once. The sample in question was peripheral blood, obtained 28 days after the second AZD1222 dose. These receptors came from an adult who received the AZD1222 COVID-19 vaccine.

The chain couples TRBV3-1 (or the pseudogene TRBV3-2) to TRBJ1-1, with D perhaps TRBD1 (6 bases). CDR3 length: 13 residues. V was pared by 5 bases and J by 1 base, with 8 bases between. Germline V gene lookup returns CDR1 LGHDT and CDR2 YNNKEL (reference sequence). As DNA, the CDR3 is TGTGCCAGCAGCGACAGGCCGAACACTGAAGCTTTCTTT. Encoded protein: CASSDRPNTEAFF.

V usage is TRBV2 and J usage is TRBJ2-3, with D possibly being TRBD1 or TRBD2 (6 bases each). This CDR3 has 14 amino acids. V was trimmed by 5 bases and J by 5 bases, leaving 14 bases between them. CDR1 SNHLY and CDR2 FYNNEI come from the germline V gene. This CDR3 is CASSSWGAVDTQYF. CDR3 bases: TGTGCCAGCAGTTCCTGGGGGGCCGTAGATACGCAGTATTTT.

This CDR3 reads CASRPTGYDSPLHF. CDR3 coding DNA: TGTGCCAGCAGGCCGACAGGGTACGATTCACCCCTCCACTTT. The chain is built from TRBV11-3 and TRBJ1-6; 7 bases fit TRBD1. The CDR3 length is 14 residues. The J segment lost 8 bases and the V segment lost 6 bases, leaving 7 bases of the junction unmatched. Per the germline V gene, CDR1 is SGHNT and CDR2 is YENEEA. Looking up the rest from reference TRBV11-3 and TRBJ1-6 gives the full variable domain: EAGVVQSPRYKIIEKKQPVAFWCNPISGHNTLYWYLQNLGQGPELLIRYENEEAVDDSQLPKDRFSAERLKGVDSTLKIQPAELGDSAVYLCASRPTGYDSPLHFGNGTRLTVT.

The CDR3 nucleotides are TGTGCCAGCAAACGACAGACAACTAATGAAAAACTGTTTTTT. This codes for CASKRQTTNEKLFF. The J gene is TRBJ1-4, the V gene TRBV6-5; TRBD1 is a possible D gene (5 bases). This CDR3 contains 14 residues. The germline gives CDR1 MNHEY, CDR2 SVGAGI. Trimming left V 7 bases short and J 0 bases short, with 9 bases between.

This chain connects TRBV9 to TRBJ1-1; 7 bases are a match to TRBD1. The CDR3 length is 15 residues. Germline V gene lookup returns CDR1 SGDLS and CDR2 YYNGEE. The V gene end was trimmed by 3 bases and the J gene end by 5 bases; junction bases not matched to a gene: 10. CDR3 nucleotides: TGTGCCAGCAGCGGAACACAGGGGAGTGAAACTGAAGCTTTCTTT. Protein sequence: CASSGTQGSETEAFF.

The genes are TRBV5-1 and TRBJ1-4; D gene uncertain. The germline CDR1 and CDR2 sequences are SGHRS and YFSETQ. The V and J ends lost 2 bases and 3 bases respectively, with 11 bases between them. The CDR3 is 15 amino acids. The DNA for the CDR3 is TGCGCCAGCAGCTTAGGTCCTGCAGCTAATGAAAAACTGTTTTTT. The encoded protein is CASSLGPAANEKLFF.

The table lists this clone with a few counts. CDR3 in DNA: TGTGCCTGGAGTCGTCTGGGCAAGCGCTCTGGGGCCAACGTCCTGACTTTC. It specifies CAWSRLGKRSGANVLTF. The chain couples TRBV30 to TRBJ2-6; D is undetermined. This CDR3 comprises 17 residues. V was clipped by 2 bases and J by 0 bases, with 14 bases between them. CDR1 is GTSNPN, CDR2 SVGIG, per germline (reference sequence).

The CDR3 nucleotides are TGTGCCAACTTAGTGGATAACCGGGGGAGCTCCTATAATTCACCCCTCCACTTT. It encodes CANLVDNRGSSYNSPLHF. This chain joins TRBV2 and TRBJ1-6; D is perhaps TRBD1 (5 bases). In germline, CDR1 is SNHLY, CDR2 FYNNEI. The germline V and J ends were trimmed by 10 bases and 0 bases, with 22 bases remaining between them. CDR3 length: 18 residues.

For this clone: This CDR3 is also generated by other DNA sequences in the sample. The chain combines TRBV11-3 with TRBJ1-1; no definite D call. Per the germline V gene, CDR1 is SGHNT and CDR2 is YENEEA. The CDR3 extends over 13 amino acids. Trimming removed 3 bases from V and 0 bases from J, with 5 bases in between. Here the CDR3 reads CASSLGLNTEAFF. CDR3 bases: TGTGCCAGCAGCTTGGGGTTGAACACTGAAGCTTTCTTT.

The chain combines TRBV18 with TRBJ1-3; 11 bases fit TRBD1. J gave up 4 bases and V 3 bases, and 5 bases lay outside the gene matches. Germline values: CDR1 KGHSH, CDR2 LQKENI. CDR3 size: 16 residues. The CDR3 here is CASSPGQGAAGNTIYF. As DNA, the CDR3 is TGTGCCAGCTCACCTGGACAGGGGGCAGCAGGAAACACCATATATTTT.